The 10 T cell receptor beta chains in this list originate from one sample, sequenced in a study of T cell responses to AZD1222 COVID-19 vaccine. Method: immunoSEQ multiplex PCR; TCRdb's copy keeps in-frame clones and lacks some. The profile shows approximately 44,000 clones, about 78% of them singletons. The starting material was peripheral blood, obtained on day 0 of AZD1222 vaccination. These receptors all come from an adult in good health.

The chain links TRBV27 to TRBJ1-2; perhaps TRBD1 as D (5 bases). Trimming stripped 3 bases from V and 8 bases from J, with 13 bases between. The CDR3 has 13 residues. Germline V gene lookup returns CDR1 MNHEY and CDR2 SMNVEV (reference sequence). The chain's CDR3 is CASSLGQADGYTF. For the CDR3, the DNA is TGTGCCAGCAGTTTGGGGCAGGCGGACGGCTACACCTTC.

V is TRBV28 and J is TRBJ1-1, with no clear D. Trimming stripped 6 bases from V and 1 base from J, with 9 bases between. The germline V gene encodes CDR1 MDHEN and CDR2 SYDVKM. The CDR3 loop spans 13 amino acids. CDR3 sequence (DNA): TGTGCCAGCAGCCTGCCAGGGAACACTGAAGCTTTCTTT. It yields the protein CASSLPGNTEAFF.

This rearrangement joins TRBV11-3 to TRBJ2-2; TRBD1 might be the D (6 bases). From germline, CDR1 is SGHNT and CDR2 YENEEA. The CDR3 has 16 residues. Deletions cut 4 bases from V and 2 bases from J, with 14 bases between. CDR3 sequence reads: CASSSTGTLNTGELFF. Here the CDR3 DNA reads TGTGCCAGCAGCTCCACAGGGACGCTTAACACCGGGGAGCTGTTTTTT.

This chain links TRBV10-2 with TRBJ1-2; D call uncertain. Germline CDR1 is WSHSY and CDR2 is SAAADI. The CDR3 runs to 13 residues. The V gene lost 4 bases and the J gene lost 8 bases, with 14 bases spanning the gap. The CDR3 sequence is CASSGLSMWGYTF. CDR3 coding DNA: TGCGCCAGCAGTGGGCTATCGATGTGGGGCTACACCTTC.

This clone appeared once. The gene calls are TRBV9 and TRBJ2-1; TRBD2 matches at 9 bases. Germline lookup yields CDR1 SGDLS and CDR2 YYNGEE. V was clipped by 3 bases and J by 3 bases; unmatched bases: 4. CDR3 length: 15 amino acids. The chain's CDR3 is CASSAGTSNYNEQFF. The CDR3 nucleotides are TGTGCCAGCAGCGCCGGGACTAGCAACTACAATGAGCAGTTCTTC.

The chain couples TRBV5-1 to TRBJ2-3; no firm D call. Trimming removed 4 bases from V and 6 bases from J, with 15 bases in between. The CDR3 is 14 residues long. In germline, CDR1 is SGHRS, CDR2 YFSETQ. The CDR3 loop reads CASSPGVGKDTQYF. In nucleotides, the CDR3 is TGCGCCAGCAGCCCCGGAGTGGGAAAGGATACGCAGTATTTT.

The chain combines TRBV7-2 with TRBJ1-4; D possibly corresponds to TRBD1 (6 bases). Germline lookup yields CDR1 SGHTA and CDR2 FQGNSA. CDR3 length: 16 residues. Trimming took off 4 bases at V and 8 bases at J, with 20 bases between the two ends. As DNA, the CDR3 is TGTGCCAGCAGCTCCCCGGGGGCCAAGCTAGAGGAAAAACTGTTTTTT. Its translation is CASSSPGAKLEEKLFF. Full variable domain (outside the CDR3, taken from reference TRBV7-2 and TRBJ1-4): GAGVSQSPSNKVTEKGKDVELRCDPISGHTALYWYRQSLGQGLEFLIYFQGNSAPDKSGLPSDRFSAERTGGSVSTLTIQRTQQEDSAVYLCASSSPGAKLEEKLFFGSGTQLSVL.

The V call is TRBV3-1 (or the pseudogene TRBV3-2), the J call TRBJ1-6; D is possibly TRBD1 (5 bases). The CDR3 is made up of 17 amino acids. V was trimmed by 1 base and J by 2 bases, leaving 12 bases between them. Germline V gene sequence: CDR1 LGHDT, CDR2 YNNKEL (reference sequence). CDR3 nucleotides: TGTGCCAGCAGCCAAGGTGAAAAGGGGCCCTATAATTCACCCCTCCACTTT. Its translation: CASSQGEKGPYNSPLHF.

The chain links TRBV18 to TRBJ2-5; unclear D gene. The germline V gene has CDR1 KGHSH and CDR2 LQKENI. Trimming took 2 bases from V and 1 from J, leaving 11 bases between them. The length of the CDR3 is 15 residues. The CDR3 coding sequence is TGTGCCAGCTCACCAACGTCTACAACCCAAGAGACCCAGTACTTC. Translating it yields CASSPTSTTQETQYF. Variable domain in full (rest from reference TRBV18 and TRBJ2-5): NAGVMQNPRHLVRRRGQEARLRCSPMKGHSHVYWYRQLPEEGLKFMVYLQKENIIDESGMPKERFSAEFPKEGPSILRIQQVVRGDSAAYFCASSPTSTTQETQYFGPGTRLLVL.

The chain uses TRBV5-1 and TRBJ2-5; TRBD2 aligns across 7 bases. With V trimmed by 3 bases and J by 5 bases, 4 bases remained unmatched. The length of the CDR3 is 13 residues. CDR1 is SGHRS and CDR2 is YFSETQ in the germline V gene. The CDR3 spells CASSSAGGETQYF. DNA for the CDR3: TGCGCCAGCAGCTCCGCCGGGGGGGAGACCCAGTACTTC. Full variable domain (missing parts from reference TRBV5-1 and TRBJ2-5): KAGVTQTPRYLIKTRGQQVTLSCSPISGHRSVSWYQQTPGQGLQFLFEYFSETQRNKGNFPGRFSGRQFSNSRSEMNVSTLELGDSALYLCASSSAGGETQYFGPGTRLLVL.